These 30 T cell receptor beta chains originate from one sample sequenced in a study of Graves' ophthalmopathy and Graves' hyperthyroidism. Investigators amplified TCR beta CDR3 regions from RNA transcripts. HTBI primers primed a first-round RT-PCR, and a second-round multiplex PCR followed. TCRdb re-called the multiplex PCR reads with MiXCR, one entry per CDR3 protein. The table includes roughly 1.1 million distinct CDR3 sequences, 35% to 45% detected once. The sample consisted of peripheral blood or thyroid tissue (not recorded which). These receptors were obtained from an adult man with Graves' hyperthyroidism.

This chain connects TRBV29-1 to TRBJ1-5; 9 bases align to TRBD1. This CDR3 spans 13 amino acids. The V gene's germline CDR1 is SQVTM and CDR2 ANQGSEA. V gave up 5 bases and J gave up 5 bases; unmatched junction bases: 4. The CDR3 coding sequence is TGCAGCGTTCGGGACAGGGTTTATCAGCCCCAGCATTTT. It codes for CSVRDRVYQPQHF.

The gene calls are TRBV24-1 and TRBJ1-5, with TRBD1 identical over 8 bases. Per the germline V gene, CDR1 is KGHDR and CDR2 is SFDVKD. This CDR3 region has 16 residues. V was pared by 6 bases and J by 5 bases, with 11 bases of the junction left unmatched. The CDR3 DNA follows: TGTGCCACCAGTAGTAAGGACAGGGTAGGCGATCAGCCCCAGCATTTT. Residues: CATSSKDRVGDQPQHF.

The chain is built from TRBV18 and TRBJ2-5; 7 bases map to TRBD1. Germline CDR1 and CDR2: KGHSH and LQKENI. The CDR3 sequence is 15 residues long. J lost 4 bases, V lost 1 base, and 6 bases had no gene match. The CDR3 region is CASSPRQGNSETQYF. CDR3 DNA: TGTGCCAGCTCACCACGACAGGGAAACTCAGAGACCCAGTACTTC.

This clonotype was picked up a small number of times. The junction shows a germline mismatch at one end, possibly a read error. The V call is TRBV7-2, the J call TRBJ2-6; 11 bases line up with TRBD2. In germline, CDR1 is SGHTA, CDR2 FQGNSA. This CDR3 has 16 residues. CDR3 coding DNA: TGTGCCAGCAGCCTAGCGGGAGGCAATGGGGCCAACGTCCTGACTTTC. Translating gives CASSLAGGNGANVLTF.

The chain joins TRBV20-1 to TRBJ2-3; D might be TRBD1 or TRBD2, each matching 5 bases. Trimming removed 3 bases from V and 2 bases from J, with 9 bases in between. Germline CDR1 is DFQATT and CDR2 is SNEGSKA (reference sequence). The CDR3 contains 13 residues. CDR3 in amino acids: CSARMGDTDTQYF. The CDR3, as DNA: TGCAGTGCTAGGATGGGGGACACAGATACGCAGTATTTT.

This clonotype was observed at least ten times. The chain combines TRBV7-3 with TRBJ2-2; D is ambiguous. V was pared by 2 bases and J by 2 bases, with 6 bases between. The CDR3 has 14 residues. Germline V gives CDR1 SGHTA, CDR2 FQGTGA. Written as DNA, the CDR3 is TGTGCCAGCAGCTTAGGGTCTAACACCGGGGAGCTGTTTTTT. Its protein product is CASSLGSNTGELFF.

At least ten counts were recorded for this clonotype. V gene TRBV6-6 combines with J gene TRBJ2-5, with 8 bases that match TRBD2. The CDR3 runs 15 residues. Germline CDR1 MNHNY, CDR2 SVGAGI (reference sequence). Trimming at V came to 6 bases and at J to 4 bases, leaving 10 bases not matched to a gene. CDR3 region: CASSVIPAGGETQYF. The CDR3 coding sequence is TGTGCCAGCAGCGTAATTCCGGCGGGAGGAGAGACCCAGTACTTC.

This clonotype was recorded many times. Here the CDR3 DNA reads TGTGCCAGCAGCCGGAAGGCGGGAAAAGTCTACGAGCAGTACTTC. Amino acid sequence: CASSRKAGKVYEQYF. The gene calls are TRBV5-6 and TRBJ2-7; possibly TRBD2 for D (6 bases). The CDR3 length is 15 residues. V lost 4 bases and J lost 3, with 17 bases in between. Germline-derived CDR1 and CDR2 are SGHDT and YYEEEE.

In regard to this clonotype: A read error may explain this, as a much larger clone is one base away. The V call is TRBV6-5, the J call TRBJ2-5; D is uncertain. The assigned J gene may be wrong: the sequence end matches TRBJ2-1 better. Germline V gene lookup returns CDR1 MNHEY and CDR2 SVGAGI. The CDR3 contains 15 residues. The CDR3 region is CASSNTPNSRETQFF. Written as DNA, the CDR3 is TGTGCCAGCAGCAACACACCAAACTCCCGAGAGACCCAGTTCTTC.

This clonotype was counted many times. The CDR3 bases are TGCAGCGTTGCAGGTGGGCGCTCCTACGAGCAGTACTTC. It codes for CSVAGGRSYEQYF. The genes are TRBV29-1 and TRBJ2-7; no firm D call. Germline CDR1 SQVTM, CDR2 ANQGSEA. V lost 4 bases and J 0 bases, leaving 10 bases between the germline ends. The length of the CDR3 is 13 residues.

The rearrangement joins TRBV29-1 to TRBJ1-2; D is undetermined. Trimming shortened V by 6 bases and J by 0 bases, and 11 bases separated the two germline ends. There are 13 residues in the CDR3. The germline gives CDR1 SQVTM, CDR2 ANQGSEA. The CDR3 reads CSVDPGTNYGYTF. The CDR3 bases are TGCAGCGTCGACCCGGGAACTAACTATGGCTACACCTTC.

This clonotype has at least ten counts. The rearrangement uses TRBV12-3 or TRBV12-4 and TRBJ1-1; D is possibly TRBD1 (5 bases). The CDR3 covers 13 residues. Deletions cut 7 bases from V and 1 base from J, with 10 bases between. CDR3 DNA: TGTGCCAGCACCGTGGACAAGAACACTGAAGCTTTCTTT. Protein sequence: CASTVDKNTEAFF.

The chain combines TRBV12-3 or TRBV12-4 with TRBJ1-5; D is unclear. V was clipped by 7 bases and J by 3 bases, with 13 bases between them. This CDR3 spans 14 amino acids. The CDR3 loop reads CASTDSAFNQPQHF. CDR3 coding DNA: TGTGCCAGCACCGACTCGGCCTTCAATCAGCCCCAGCATTTT.

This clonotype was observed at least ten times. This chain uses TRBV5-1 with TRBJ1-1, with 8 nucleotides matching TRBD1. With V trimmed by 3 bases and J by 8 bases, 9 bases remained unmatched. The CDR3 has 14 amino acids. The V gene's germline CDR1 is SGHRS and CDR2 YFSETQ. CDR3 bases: TGCGCCAGCAGCTCCGGGACAGGAAATGAGGAAGCTTTCTTT. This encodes CASSSGTGNEEAFF.

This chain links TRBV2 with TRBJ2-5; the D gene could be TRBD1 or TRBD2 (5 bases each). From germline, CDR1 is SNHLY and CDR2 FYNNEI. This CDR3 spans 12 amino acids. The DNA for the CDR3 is TGTGCTAGACAGAGCGGCCAAGAGACCCAGTACTTC. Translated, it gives CARQSGQETQYF.

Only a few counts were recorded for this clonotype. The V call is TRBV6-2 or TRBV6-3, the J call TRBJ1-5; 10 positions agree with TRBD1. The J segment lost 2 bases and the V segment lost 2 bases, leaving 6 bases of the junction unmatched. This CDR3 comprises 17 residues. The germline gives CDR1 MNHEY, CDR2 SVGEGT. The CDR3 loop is CASSYPTGTGGNQPQHF. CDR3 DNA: TGTGCCAGCAGTTACCCTACCGGGACAGGGGGCAATCAGCCCCAGCATTTT.

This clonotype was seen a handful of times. The CDR3 DNA reads TGTGCCAGCAGTCGGGTTAGCGGTGGTTACGAGCAGTACTTC. This translates into CASSRVSGGYEQYF. The rearrangement links TRBV6-5 to TRBJ2-7; D perhaps matches TRBD2 (6 bases). The CDR3 extends over 14 amino acids. CDR1 is MNHEY and CDR2 is SVGAGI in the germline V gene. The V gene lost 5 bases and the J gene lost 4 bases, with 15 bases spanning the gap.

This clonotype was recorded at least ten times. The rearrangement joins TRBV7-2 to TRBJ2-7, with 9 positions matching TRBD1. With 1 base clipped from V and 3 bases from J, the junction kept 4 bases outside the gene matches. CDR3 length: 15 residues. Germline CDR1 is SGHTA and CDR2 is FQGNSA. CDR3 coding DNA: TGTGCCAGCAGCTTAGAGGGACAGGGTGTCTACGAGCAGTACTTC. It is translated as CASSLEGQGVYEQYF.

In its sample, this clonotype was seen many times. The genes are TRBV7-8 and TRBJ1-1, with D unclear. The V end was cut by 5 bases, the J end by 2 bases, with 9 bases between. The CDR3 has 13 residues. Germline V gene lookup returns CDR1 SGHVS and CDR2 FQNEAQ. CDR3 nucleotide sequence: TGTGCCAGCAGCGTCCCGTATAACACTGAAGCTTTCTTT. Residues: CASSVPYNTEAFF. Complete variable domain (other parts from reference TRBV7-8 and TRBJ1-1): GAGVSQSPRYKVAKRGQDVALRCDPISGHVSLFWYQQALGQGPEFLTYFQNEAQLDKSGLPSDRFFAERPEGSVSTLKIQRTQQEDSAVYLCASSVPYNTEAFFGQGTRLTVV.

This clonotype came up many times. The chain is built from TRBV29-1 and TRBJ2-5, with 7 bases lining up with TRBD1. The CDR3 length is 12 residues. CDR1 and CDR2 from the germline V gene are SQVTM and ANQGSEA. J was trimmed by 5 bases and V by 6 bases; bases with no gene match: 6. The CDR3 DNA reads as TGCAGCGTCGCGACAGGGTTGGAGACCCAGTACTTC. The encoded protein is CSVATGLETQYF.

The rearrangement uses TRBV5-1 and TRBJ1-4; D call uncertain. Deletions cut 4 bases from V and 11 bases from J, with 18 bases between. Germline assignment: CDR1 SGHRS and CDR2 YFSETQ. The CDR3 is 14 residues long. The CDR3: CASSPDPRREKLFF. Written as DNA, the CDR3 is TGCGCCAGCAGCCCGGACCCCCGAAGAGAGAAACTGTTTTTT.

DNA of the CDR3: TGTGCCAGTAGGAAGACTAGCGGGATTGAGACCCAGTACTTC. Its protein product is CASRKTSGIETQYF. The chain couples TRBV19 to TRBJ2-5, with 11 bases aligning to TRBD2. Unmatched junction bases numbered 5, after V lost 6 bases and J lost 5 bases. CDR1 is LNHDA, CDR2 SQIVND, per germline (reference sequence). This CDR3 has 14 residues. Full variable domain (rest looked up from reference TRBV19 and TRBJ2-5): DGGITQSPKYLFRKEGQNVTLSCEQNLNHDAMYWYRQDPGQGLRLIYYSQIVNDFQKGDIAEGYSVSREKKESFPLTVTSAQKNPTAFYLCASRKTSGIETQYFGPGTRLLVL.

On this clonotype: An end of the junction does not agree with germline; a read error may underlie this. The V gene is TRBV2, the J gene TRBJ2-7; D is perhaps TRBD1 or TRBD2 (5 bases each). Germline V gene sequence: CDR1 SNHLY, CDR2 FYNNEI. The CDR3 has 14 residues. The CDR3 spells CASRSHGTSFEQYF. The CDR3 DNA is TGTGCCAGCAGGTCCCACGGGACCTCCTTCGAGCAGTACTTC. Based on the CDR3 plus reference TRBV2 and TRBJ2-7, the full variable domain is EPEVTQTPSHQVTQMGQEVILRCVPISNHLYFYWYRQILGQKVEFLVSFYNNEISEKSEIFDDQFSVERPDGSNFTLKIRSTKLEDSAMYFCASRSHGTSFEQYFGPGTRLTVT.

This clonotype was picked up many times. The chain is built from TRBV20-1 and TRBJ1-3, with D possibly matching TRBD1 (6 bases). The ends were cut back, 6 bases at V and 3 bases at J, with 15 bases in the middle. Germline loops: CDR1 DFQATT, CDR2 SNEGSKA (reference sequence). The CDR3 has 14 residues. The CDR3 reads CSARPGQRGNTIYF. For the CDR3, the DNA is TGCAGTGCAAGACCCGGACAGCGTGGAAACACCATATATTTT.

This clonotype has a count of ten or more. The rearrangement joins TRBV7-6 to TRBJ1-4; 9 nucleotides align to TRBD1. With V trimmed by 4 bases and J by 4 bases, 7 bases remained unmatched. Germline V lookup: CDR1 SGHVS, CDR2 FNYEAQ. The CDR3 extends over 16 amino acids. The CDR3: CASSSSGTGLNEKLFF. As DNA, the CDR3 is TGTGCCAGCAGCTCGTCCGGGACAGGGCTTAATGAAAAACTGTTTTTT. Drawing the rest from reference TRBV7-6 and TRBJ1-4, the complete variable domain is GAGVSQSPRYKVTKRGQDVALRCDPISGHVSLYWYRQALGQGPEFLTYFNYEAQQDKSGLPNDRFSAERPEGSISTLTIQRTEQRDSAMYRCASSSSGTGLNEKLFFGSGTQLSVL.

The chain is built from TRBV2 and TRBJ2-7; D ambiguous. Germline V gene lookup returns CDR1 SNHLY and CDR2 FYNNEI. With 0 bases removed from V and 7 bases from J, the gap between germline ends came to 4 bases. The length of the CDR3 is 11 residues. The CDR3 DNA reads TGTGCCAGCAGTGAAGCGACGGAGCAGTACTTC. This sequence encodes CASSEATEQYF.

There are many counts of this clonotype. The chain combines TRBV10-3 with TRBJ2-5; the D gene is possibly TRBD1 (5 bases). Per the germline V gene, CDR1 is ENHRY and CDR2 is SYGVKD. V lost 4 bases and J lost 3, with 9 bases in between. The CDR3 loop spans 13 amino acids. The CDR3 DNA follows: TGTGCCATCAGTGCATCAGGGAAAGAGACCCAGTACTTC. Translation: CAISASGKETQYF.

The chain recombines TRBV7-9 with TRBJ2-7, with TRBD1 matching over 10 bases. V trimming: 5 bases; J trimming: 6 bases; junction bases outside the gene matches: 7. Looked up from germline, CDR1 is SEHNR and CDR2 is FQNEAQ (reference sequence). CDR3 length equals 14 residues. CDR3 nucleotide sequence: TGTGCCAGCAGCGACACGACAGGGGGCCCCGAGCAGTACTTC. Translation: CASSDTTGGPEQYF.

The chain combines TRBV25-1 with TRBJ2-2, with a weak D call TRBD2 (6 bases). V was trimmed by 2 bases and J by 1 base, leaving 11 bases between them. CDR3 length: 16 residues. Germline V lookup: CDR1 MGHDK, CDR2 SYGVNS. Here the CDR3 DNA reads TGTGCCAGCAGTGAACTAGCGAGTCGGAACACCGGGGAGCTGTTTTTT. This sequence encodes CASSELASRNTGELFF.

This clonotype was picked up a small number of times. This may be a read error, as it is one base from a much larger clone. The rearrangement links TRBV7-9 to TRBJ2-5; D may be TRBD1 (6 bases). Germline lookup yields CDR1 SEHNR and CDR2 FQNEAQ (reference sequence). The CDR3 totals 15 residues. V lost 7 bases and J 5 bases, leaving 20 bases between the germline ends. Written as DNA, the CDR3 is TGTGCCAGCATACCGACAGGCGTAGCGTGGGAGACCCAGTACTTC. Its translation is CASIPTGVAWETQYF.